This TCR beta chain was obtained from a study of cytomegalovirus exposure and HLA in healthy donors. Germline loops: CDR1 LNHDA, CDR2 SQIVND (reference sequence). Trimming at V came to 5 bases and at J to 12 bases, leaving 9 bases not matched to a gene. The CDR3 is made up of 15 amino acids. This clone was seen more than once but under ten times. Its antigen is as yet unknown. The PCR made use of 60 Vbeta and 13 Jbeta primers. Some clones are missing from TCRdb's copy, which holds only in-frame ones; the method was immunoSEQ multiplex PCR. The table includes a few hundred thousand clones, 80% detected once. The study, taken as a whole, reports: A later analysis linked a missense variant in DCLRE1C to the trimming of TCR beta V and J genes. Presence/absence analysis assumed near-uniform sequencing depth across donors. TCR beta V segments were, for the most part, productive about 87% or about 30% of the time in an earlier analysis. Some V segments, including TRBV6-2 and TRBV6-3, were excluded as indistinguishable.

Sequences were obtained from PBMCs. The sequence derives from a girl aged 2-15 years in good health and CMV-seronegative. The J gene is TRBJ2-1, the V gene TRBV19; TRBD2 aligns across 14 bases. DNA of the CDR3: TGTGCCAGTAGTTTCCCGGGACTAGCGGGAGAAGGGCAGTTCTTC. Translated, it gives CASSFPGLAGEGQFF.